The entry below describes one T cell receptor beta chain. Its antigen is currently unknown. This sample is drawn from a study of CD8 T cells in acute hepatitis C reinfection. Study findings and constraints: Roughly 12 public clonotypes were found regardless of outcome.

The time point was: naive CD8 control sorted from an acute-time-point sample. Donors were people who inject drugs, followed every 3 months. Surface staining used CD3, CD8 and CD45RO, with dead cells excluded. Trimming removed 4 bases at V and 2 bases at J, with 12 bases between. This CDR3 has 14 residues. The germline CDR1 and CDR2 sequences are PRHDT and FYEKMQ (reference sequence). Libraries were prepared by immunoSEQ multiplex PCR; TCRdb keeps only in-frame clonotypes and omits some of them. The table has 30,000 to 45,000 clones, approximately 83% seen once. The gene calls are TRBV13 and TRBJ2-7, with D perhaps matching TRBD1 (5 bases). Sequencing used naive CD8+ T cells from PBMCs. This sequence was found in a woman under 30 who spontaneously cleared hepatitis C infection. CDR3 amino acids: CASSSPMGPYEQYF. The DNA of the CDR3 is TGTGCCAGCAGCTCGCCGATGGGGCCCTACGAGCAGTACTTC.